The 11 T cell receptor beta chains reported below all come from one sample, sequenced in a study of shared clonotypes between healthy human individuals. The protocol was immunoSEQ multiplex PCR, while the TCRdb copy is restricted to in-frame clones and leaves out a portion. The sample has 2.3 million or so clones, 85% to 95% seen once. The sequenced sample was naive CD4+ T cells from PBMCs. The subset denotes: CD45RA+ positively selected. Every receptor here comes from a man aged 18 to 30 in good health. Some clones in this sample may be carry-over from other donors' samples.

This rearrangement joins TRBV29-1 to TRBJ2-7, with TRBD1 matching 10 bases. The V segment lost 6 bases and the J segment 9 bases; nucleotides outside the gene matches: 14. The CDR3 is 14 amino acids. Germline CDR1 SQVTM, CDR2 ANQGSEA. The CDR3 nucleotides read TGCAGCGTCCAGACCGGACAGGGGGAAAGGAGGCAGTACTTC. Translated, it gives CSVQTGQGERRQYF.

V gene TRBV7-8 combines with J gene TRBJ2-6, with a possible D match to TRBD1 (6 bases). The CDR3 extends over 17 amino acids. Looked up from germline, CDR1 is SGHVS and CDR2 is FQNEAQ. The germline V and J ends were trimmed by 0 bases and 4 bases, with 13 bases remaining between them. In DNA form, the CDR3 reads TGTGCCAGCAGCTTAGCTTTTTCAGGGGAGGGGGCCAACGTCCTGACTTTC. This codes for CASSLAFSGEGANVLTF.

This rearrangement joins TRBV27 to TRBJ2-7; D perhaps matches TRBD1 (5 bases). The CDR3 contains 15 residues. Germline V lookup: CDR1 MNHEY, CDR2 SMNVEV (reference sequence). V was shortened by 3 bases and J by 0 bases, with 12 bases between the two germline ends. This CDR3 is CASSFKGAGSYEQYF. CDR3 coding DNA: TGTGCCAGCAGTTTTAAAGGGGCAGGCTCCTACGAGCAGTACTTC.

Concerning this clone itself: Other DNA sequences of this sample code for an identical CDR3. V and J are TRBV28 and TRBJ1-2; unclear D gene. This CDR3 region has 12 residues. The V and J ends lost 6 bases and 2 bases respectively, with 7 bases between them. CDR1 is MDHEN and CDR2 is SYDVKM in the germline V gene. Here the CDR3 DNA reads TGTGCCAGCAGCTGGGAAAACTATGGCTACACCTTC. Encoded protein: CASSWENYGYTF.

This clone was seen just once. The chain joins TRBV5-1 to TRBJ2-5, with D possibly TRBD1 on 7 matching bases. The germline V gene encodes CDR1 SGHRS and CDR2 YFSETQ. Trimming removed 1 base at V and 4 bases at J, with 17 bases between. The CDR3 has 16 residues. The CDR3 spells CASSLLVTGTGETQYF. The CDR3 nucleotides are TGCGCCAGCAGCTTGCTGGTGACAGGGACTGGAGAGACCCAGTACTTC. Together with reference TRBV5-1 and TRBJ2-5, the CDR3 gives the full variable domain: KAGVTQTPRYLIKTRGQQVTLSCSPISGHRSVSWYQQTPGQGLQFLFEYFSETQRNKGNFPGRFSGRQFSNSRSEMNVSTLELGDSALYLCASSLLVTGTGETQYFGPGTRLLVL.

The chain joins TRBV23-1 to TRBJ2-7; D is unresolved. TRBV23-1 is marked as an open reading frame, function uncertain. The V end lost 4 bases, the J end lost 3 bases, and 13 bases lay between the germline ends. The length of the CDR3 is 14 residues. CDR3 sequence reads: CASSPGPRLYEQYF. CDR3 DNA sequence: TGCGCCAGCAGTCCCGGACCGAGGCTCTACGAGCAGTACTTC.

On this clone: Within the sample, other DNA sequences also encode this same CDR3. The chain combines TRBV5-1 with TRBJ2-5; the match to TRBD1 covers 9 bases. Germline V gene data show CDR1 as SGHRS and CDR2 as YFSETQ. The junction had 2 bases not matched to a gene; V was cut back by 2 bases and J by 3 bases. This CDR3 has 14 residues. CDR3 in DNA: TGCGCCAGCAGCTTAACAGGGGGCGAAGAGACCCAGTACTTC. It specifies CASSLTGGEETQYF.

This rearrangement joins TRBV11-2 to TRBJ2-7; D is perhaps TRBD1 (5 bases). Trimming removed 5 bases at V and 0 bases at J, with 14 bases between. The CDR3 covers 15 residues. Per the germline V gene, CDR1 is SGHAT and CDR2 is FQNNGV. CDR3 bases: TGTGCCAGCAGCCGCGACAGCACCCCCTCCTACGAGCAGTACTTC. This gives the protein CASSRDSTPSYEQYF.

This clone was detected once. Other DNA sequences within the sample encode an identical CDR3. The J gene is TRBJ1-5, the V gene TRBV2; D might be TRBD1 (5 bases). Germline values: CDR1 SNHLY, CDR2 FYNNEI. Trimming took 3 bases from V and 2 from J, leaving 8 bases between them. This CDR3 contains 14 residues. The CDR3 coding sequence is TGTGCCAGCAGTGAGGGGCGAGGCAATCAGCCCCAGCATTTT. Protein product: CASSEGRGNQPQHF.

The chain uses TRBV11-1 and TRBJ2-2; 7 nucleotides align to TRBD2. V shed 1 base, J shed 7 bases, and the junction held 15 bases outside the gene matches. CDR3 length: 18 amino acids. Germline lookup yields CDR1 SGHAT and CDR2 FQDESV (reference sequence). CDR3 protein: CASSLVGVGGRFGGELFF. The CDR3 nucleotides read TGTGCCAGCAGCTTAGTCGGGGTTGGCGGGAGATTTGGCGGGGAGCTGTTTTTT.

The chain joins TRBV18 to TRBJ1-2, with D perhaps matching TRBD1 (6 bases). V lost 1 base, J lost 5 bases, and 14 bases lay in between. This CDR3 has 15 amino acids. Germline V gives CDR1 KGHSH, CDR2 LQKENI. CDR3 in DNA: TGTGCCAGCTCACCACAATCCGGGACAACTTATGGCTACACCTTC. Translating gives CASSPQSGTTYGYTF.